The 26 T cell receptor beta chains below come from one sample, sequenced in a study of T-cell memory formation after mild COVID-19. MiXCR was run by TCRdb on the 5' RACE reads, yielding one entry per CDR3 protein. The table has about 350,000 distinct CDR3 sequences, around 13% seen once. Sample: PBMCs or a T cell subset sorted from them (not recorded which). These receptors were taken from a man aged 18 to 35 who had mild COVID-19 (a few samples of this study predate the infection). Cell type and time point are not known.

V and J are TRBV5-1 and TRBJ2-3, with a weak D call TRBD2 (5 bases). Germline CDR1 SGHRS, CDR2 YFSETQ. Trimming removed 4 bases at V and 6 bases at J, with 18 bases between. The CDR3 loop spans 15 amino acids. Here the CDR3 DNA reads TGCGCCAGCAGCCCGGCCTTCCCGGGGAAGGATACGCAGTATTTT. This sequence encodes CASSPAFPGKDTQYF.

The genes are TRBV6-1 and TRBJ1-1; D not resolved. With 3 bases removed from V and 4 bases from J, the gap between germline ends came to 12 bases. CDR1 is MNHNS, CDR2 SASEGT, per germline. This CDR3 region has 14 residues. CDR3 sequence (DNA): TGTGCCAGCAGTGACGATATATGGAGCACTGAAGCTTTCTTT. This sequence encodes CASSDDIWSTEAFF.

The chain uses TRBV5-6 and TRBJ2-3; no firm D call. From germline, CDR1 is SGHDT and CDR2 YYEEEE. V was trimmed by 0 bases and J by 2 bases, leaving 13 bases between them. The CDR3 has 16 residues. CDR3: CASSLGLVQPTDTQYF. CDR3 nucleotides: TGTGCCAGCAGCTTGGGGTTAGTGCAACCCACAGATACGCAGTATTTT.

The chain has TRBV5-1 and TRBJ2-3, with no clear D. Trimming took off 3 bases at V and 4 bases at J, with 15 bases between the two ends. This CDR3 spans 15 amino acids. The V gene's germline CDR1 is SGHRS and CDR2 YFSETQ. The CDR3 DNA sequence: TGCGCCAGCAGCTCAGCGACCGGACGGGCAGATACGCAGTATTTT. This sequence encodes CASSSATGRADTQYF.

This clonotype was counted many times. J is TRBJ2-2 and V is TRBV7-6, with D unclear. The CDR3 extends over 12 amino acids. Germline V gives CDR1 SGHVS, CDR2 FNYEAQ. Trimming took off 3 bases at V and 10 bases at J, with 9 bases between the two ends. In DNA form, the CDR3 reads TGTGCCAGCAGCTTGCGGTTCGAGGAGCTGTTTTTT. Its translation is CASSLRFEELFF.

The V and J genes are TRBV14 and TRBJ1-5; no reliable D call. The CDR3 has 13 residues. In germline, CDR1 is SGHDN, CDR2 FVKESK. With 2 bases removed from V and 8 bases from J, the gap between germline ends came to 10 bases. DNA for the CDR3: TGTGCCAGCAGCCAAACGTTTGGGGAGCCCCAGCATTTT. Amino acid sequence: CASSQTFGEPQHF.

This clonotype was found a few times. This rearrangement joins TRBV29-1 to TRBJ2-3, with 7 bases matching TRBD2. Germline-derived CDR1 and CDR2 are SQVTM and ANQGSEA. V lost 7 bases, J lost 5 bases, and 12 bases stayed unmatched. The CDR3 loop spans 14 amino acids. The chain's CDR3 is CSARRVAGVDTQYF. Written as DNA, the CDR3 is TGCAGCGCCCGCCGGGTGGCGGGGGTAGATACGCAGTATTTT.

The CDR3 sequence is CASSLAGGGNEQYV. The DNA for the CDR3 is TGTGCCAGCAGTTTAGCAGGGGGCGGGAACGAGCAGTACGTC. V gene TRBV28 combines with J gene TRBJ2-7; 8 bases align to TRBD1. The CDR3 is made up of 14 amino acids. Per the germline V gene, CDR1 is MDHEN and CDR2 is SYDVKM. Trimming cost V 2 bases and J 5 bases; bases outside gene matches: 5.

This clonotype was observed at least ten times. The gene calls are TRBV28 and TRBJ2-1, with TRBD1 matching over 7 bases. The CDR3 runs to 15 residues. Trimming took 3 bases from V and 3 from J; bases not matched to a gene: 5. Germline CDR1 is MDHEN and CDR2 is SYDVKM. The CDR3 protein is CASSFTGQNYNEQFF. CDR3 sequence (DNA): TGTGCCAGCAGTTTCACGGGACAGAACTACAATGAGCAGTTCTTC.

This clonotype has just one count. J is TRBJ1-1 and V is TRBV7-9; no definite D call. Per the germline V gene, CDR1 is SEHNR and CDR2 is FQNEAQ (reference sequence). The V end lost 8 bases, the J end lost 2 bases, and 15 bases lay between the germline ends. CDR3 length: 14 residues. DNA for the CDR3: TGTGCCAGCTCCCCGCGGGTCCTCAACACTGAAGCTTTCTTT. Its translation is CASSPRVLNTEAFF.

The V and J genes are TRBV5-1 and TRBJ2-1, with no clear D. Germline V lookup: CDR1 SGHRS, CDR2 YFSETQ. The CDR3 loop spans 15 amino acids. Trimming shortened V by 4 bases and J by 2 bases, and 13 bases separated the two germline ends. CDR3 loop: CASSLDLIAYNEQFF. In DNA, the CDR3 is TGCGCCAGCAGCCTGGACCTGATTGCCTACAATGAGCAGTTCTTC.

V usage is TRBV7-6 and J usage is TRBJ1-6, with D maybe TRBD1 (6 bases). V was cut by 5 bases and J by 6 bases, with 20 bases left in between. The CDR3 consists of 17 residues. Germline V gene data show CDR1 as SGHVS and CDR2 as FNYEAQ. CDR3 sequence: CASSQRGGGVSNSPLHF. The CDR3 nucleotides are TGTGCCAGCAGCCAACGAGGGGGAGGGGTCTCTAATTCACCCCTCCACTTT.

This clonotype was seen ten or more times. V and J are TRBV5-1 and TRBJ2-7; 8 bases are shared with TRBD1. CDR3 length: 16 amino acids. The germline V gene has CDR1 SGHRS and CDR2 YFSETQ. Unmatched junction bases numbered 12, after V lost 4 bases and J lost 3 bases. CDR3 region: CASSPATGTGFYEQYF. The CDR3 DNA sequence: TGCGCCAGCAGCCCTGCAACCGGGACAGGCTTCTACGAGCAGTACTTC.

The rearrangement uses TRBV3-1 and TRBJ1-5; 7 bases fit TRBD1. The CDR3 has 12 residues. With 1 base clipped from V and 15 bases from J, the junction kept 6 bases outside the gene matches. Germline V CDR1 and CDR2: LGHDT, YNNKEL (reference sequence). This CDR3 is CASSQGATGRHF. CDR3 coding DNA: TGTGCCAGCAGCCAAGGGGCGACAGGGCGGCATTTT.

The chain uses TRBV4-1 and TRBJ1-4; D gene uncertain. The CDR3 is 15 residues long. The V and J ends lost 0 bases and 8 bases respectively, with 13 bases between them. Germline loops: CDR1 MGHRA, CDR2 YSYEKL. CDR3 sequence (DNA): TGCGCCAGCAGCCAAGAGCGTCTGACTTCGGAAAAACTGTTTTTT. Protein sequence: CASSQERLTSEKLFF.

Many counts were recorded for this clonotype. The gene calls are TRBV7-2 and TRBJ2-5, with a weak D call TRBD1 (5 bases). This CDR3 comprises 13 residues. Trimming pared 2 bases from V and 5 bases from J, leaving 9 bases between. Germline V gene sequence: CDR1 SGHTA, CDR2 FQGNSA. The CDR3 region is CASSLWGRETQYF. DNA for the CDR3: TGTGCCAGCAGCTTATGGGGCCGGGAGACCCAGTACTTC.

This sequence joins TRBV3-1 and TRBJ2-1; D is perhaps TRBD2 (5 bases). Trimming pared 4 bases from V and 4 bases from J, leaving 8 bases between. This CDR3 comprises 13 residues. Per germline, CDR1 LGHDT and CDR2 YNNKEL (reference sequence). CDR3: CASSRSGYNEQFF. The DNA of the CDR3 is TGTGCCAGCAGCCGCTCGGGGTACAATGAGCAGTTCTTC.

This clonotype was detected a few times. V gene TRBV12-3 or TRBV12-4 combines with J gene TRBJ1-2; D is perhaps TRBD1 (5 bases). V lost 2 bases, J lost 8 bases, and 15 bases lay in between. This CDR3 comprises 14 residues. The CDR3 bases are TGTGCCAGCAGTTTATGGGGGACTTTGAGGGGCTACACCTTC. Amino acids: CASSLWGTLRGYTF.

The chain joins TRBV4-2 to TRBJ1-1, with D tentatively TRBD1 (5 bases). V was cut by 1 base and J by 8 bases, with 11 bases left in between. Germline V gene data show CDR1 as LGHNA and CDR2 as YNFKEQ. The CDR3 runs to 13 residues. In DNA form, the CDR3 reads TGTGCCAGCAGCCAAGTGGTGGGACCCGAAGCTTTCTTT. It specifies CASSQVVGPEAFF.

This chain uses TRBV4-2 with TRBJ2-3, with TRBD1 matching 7 bases. Losses at the gene ends were 0 bases for V and 1 base for J; bases not matched to a gene: 7. The CDR3 length is 17 residues. Germline V lookup: CDR1 LGHNA, CDR2 YNFKEQ. The CDR3 spells CASSQERGQSRTDTQYF. CDR3 DNA: TGTGCCAGCAGCCAAGAAAGGGGACAGAGTCGCACAGATACGCAGTATTTT.

V usage is TRBV18 and J usage is TRBJ1-1, with D perhaps TRBD1 (6 bases). V shed 2 bases and J shed 3 bases, with 10 bases lying between them. Germline V CDR1 and CDR2: KGHSH, LQKENI. This CDR3 contains 14 residues. CDR3 amino acids: CASSPGGQDTEAFF. The DNA for the CDR3 is TGTGCCAGCTCACCAGGGGGCCAGGACACTGAAGCTTTCTTT.

The rearrangement joins TRBV7-9 to TRBJ2-2, with D possibly being TRBD2 (7 bases). V gave up 0 bases and J gave up 4 bases, with 12 bases separating them. CDR3 size: 16 residues. The germline V gene encodes CDR1 SEHNR and CDR2 FQNEAQ (reference sequence). This chain's CDR3 is CASSLARGLGTGELFF. CDR3 bases: TGTGCCAGCAGCTTAGCGCGGGGGCTGGGCACCGGGGAGCTGTTTTTT.

The V and J genes are TRBV20-1 and TRBJ1-2; D remains unclear. Looked up from germline, CDR1 is DFQATT and CDR2 is SNEGSKA (reference sequence). The CDR3 loop spans 15 amino acids. V lost 5 bases and J 0 bases, leaving 16 bases between the germline ends. The DNA for the CDR3 is TGCAGTGCTGCTTTATTTGGCGAAGCTAACTATGGCTACACCTTC. This sequence encodes CSAALFGEANYGYTF.

The gene calls are TRBV25-1 and TRBJ2-6; TRBD2 might be the D (6 bases). V was cut by 0 bases and J by 2 bases, with 8 bases left in between. The CDR3 sequence is 16 residues long. Germline V CDR1 and CDR2: MGHDK, SYGVNS. DNA of the CDR3: TGTGCCAGCAGTGAATATACGGGAGCTGGGGCCAACGTCCTGACTTTC. This encodes CASSEYTGAGANVLTF.

At least ten counts were recorded for this clonotype. One end of the junction fails to match germline, which may point to a read error. This chain joins TRBV20-1 and TRBJ2-7, with 9 nucleotides matching TRBD2. The CDR3 contains 11 residues. Germline V gene sequence: CDR1 DFQATT, CDR2 SNEGSKA (reference sequence). For the CDR3, the DNA is TGTGCGGGAGCGGGGGGCGGAGAGCAGTACTTC. This codes for CAGAGGGEQYF.

The chain employs TRBV20-1 and TRBJ2-5, with D possibly called TRBD1 or TRBD2 (5 bases each). This CDR3 is built from 14 residues. The germline V gene has CDR1 DFQATT and CDR2 SNEGSKA (reference sequence). The germline V and J ends were trimmed by 8 bases and 2 bases, with 18 bases remaining between them. The CDR3 region is CSTPQGVGQETQYF. In nucleotides, the CDR3 is TGCAGTACACCCCAGGGAGTAGGGCAAGAGACCCAGTACTTC.